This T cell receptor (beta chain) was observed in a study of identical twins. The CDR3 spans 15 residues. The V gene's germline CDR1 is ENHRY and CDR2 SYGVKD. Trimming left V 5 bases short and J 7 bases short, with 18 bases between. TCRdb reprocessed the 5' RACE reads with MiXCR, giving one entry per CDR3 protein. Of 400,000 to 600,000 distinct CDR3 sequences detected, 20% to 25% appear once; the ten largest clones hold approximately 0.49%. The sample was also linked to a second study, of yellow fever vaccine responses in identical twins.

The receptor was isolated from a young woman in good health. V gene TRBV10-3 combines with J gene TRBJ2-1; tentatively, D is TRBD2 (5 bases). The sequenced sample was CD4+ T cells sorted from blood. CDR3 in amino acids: CAISPVGSSGNEQFF. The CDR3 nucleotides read TGTGCCATCAGTCCCGTAGGGTCCTCGGGGAATGAGCAGTTCTTC.